Listed below are T cell receptor beta chains from one sample, sequenced in a study of T cell responses to AZD1222 COVID-19 vaccine. Generated by immunoSEQ multiplex PCR, the TCRdb table keeps only in-frame clones and is missing some. Here the sample spans some 110,000 clones, 88% being singletons. This sample comprised peripheral blood, obtained on day 0 of AZD1222 vaccination. Source of these receptors: an adult in good health. Both conserved end residues are part of each CDR3. D genes are given only for firm matches. Expanded clones get a size class; other rows say once, few or many, or leave the size out.

abundance: .; j_gene: TRBJ2-3; len: 14; v_gene: TRBV19; d_gene: .; CDR3aa: CASSKDRYTDTQYF; CDR3nt: TGTGCCAGTAGTAAGGACAGATACACAGATACGCAGTATTTT
abundance: once; j_gene: TRBJ1-6; len: 15; v_gene: TRBV5-8; d_gene: .; CDR3aa: CASSLGQGRNSPLHF; CDR3nt: TGTGCCAGCAGCTTGGGGCAGGGTCGCAACTCACCCCTCCACTTT
abundance: medium-sized; j_gene: TRBJ2-7; len: 15; v_gene: TRBV5-6; d_gene: TRBD1; CDR3aa: CASSPGTGLAYEQYF; CDR3nt: TGTGCCAGCAGCCCCGGGACAGGGTTAGCCTACGAGCAGTACTTC
abundance: .; j_gene: TRBJ1-5; len: 14; v_gene: TRBV11-1; d_gene: .; CDR3aa: CASIQLRGNQPQHF; CDR3nt: TGTGCCAGCATCCAATTACGAGGCAATCAGCCCCAGCATTTT
abundance: .; j_gene: TRBJ2-5; len: 15; v_gene: TRBV3-1/TRBV3-2; d_gene: .; CDR3aa: CASSSTQGSWETQYF; CDR3nt: TGTGCCAGCAGCTCCACCCAGGGATCGTGGGAGACCCAGTACTTC
abundance: .; j_gene: TRBJ1-2; len: 13; v_gene: TRBV5-4; d_gene: .; CDR3aa: CASSLAGNYGYTF; CDR3nt: TGTGCCAGCAGCTTGGCAGGGAACTATGGCTACACCTTC
abundance: .; j_gene: TRBJ1-1; len: 16; v_gene: TRBV19; d_gene: .; CDR3aa: CASSPFRPDGYTEAFF; CDR3nt: TGTGCCAGTAGTCCGTTTCGTCCGGACGGGTACACTGAAGCTTTCTTT
abundance: .; j_gene: TRBJ1-2; len: 16; v_gene: TRBV5-1; d_gene: .; CDR3aa: CASSLAGRPQETGYTF; CDR3nt: TGCGCCAGCAGCTTGGCCGGCAGGCCCCAAGAGACTGGCTACACCTTC
abundance: .; j_gene: TRBJ1-5; len: 12; v_gene: TRBV12-3/TRBV12-4; d_gene: .; CDR3aa: CASRQGNQPQHF; CDR3nt: TGTGCCAGCAGGCAGGGCAATCAGCCCCAGCATTTT
abundance: .; j_gene: TRBJ2-7; len: 14; v_gene: TRBV4-1; d_gene: .; CDR3aa: CASSPGEGGIEQYF; CDR3nt: TGCGCCAGCAGCCCCGGCGAGGGTGGCATCGAGCAGTACTTC
abundance: once; j_gene: TRBJ2-1; len: 15; v_gene: TRBV4-3; d_gene: .; CDR3aa: CASSHRGGLLNEQFF; CDR3nt: TGCGCCAGCAGCCACAGGGGAGGTCTACTCAATGAGCAGTTCTTC
abundance: .; j_gene: TRBJ1-2; len: 16; v_gene: TRBV19; d_gene: TRBD1; CDR3aa: CASSIETGQGNYGYTF; CDR3nt: TGTGCCAGTAGTATAGAAACGGGACAGGGGAACTATGGCTACACCTTC
abundance: .; j_gene: TRBJ2-2; len: 15; v_gene: TRBV11-3; d_gene: .; CDR3aa: CASSTGLWGTGELFF; CDR3nt: TGTGCCAGCAGCACTGGACTGTGGGGCACCGGGGAGCTGTTTTTT
abundance: .; j_gene: TRBJ1-2; len: 16; v_gene: TRBV19; d_gene: .; CDR3aa: CASSPQGPAPTYGYTF; CDR3nt: TGTGCCAGTAGTCCCCAGGGACCGGCCCCCACCTATGGCTACACCTTC
abundance: .; j_gene: TRBJ2-7; len: 14; v_gene: TRBV2; d_gene: TRBD1; CDR3aa: CASTRDRAAYEQYF; CDR3nt: TGTGCCAGTACTCGGGACAGGGCGGCCTACGAGCAGTACTTC
abundance: .; j_gene: TRBJ1-3; len: 12; v_gene: TRBV10-3; d_gene: .; CDR3aa: CATLVSGNTIYF; CDR3nt: TGTGCCACCCTGGTATCTGGAAACACCATATATTTT
abundance: .; j_gene: TRBJ1-2; len: 14; v_gene: TRBV14; d_gene: .; CDR3aa: CASSQVEAYYGYTF; CDR3nt: TGTGCCAGCAGCCAAGTGGAGGCCTACTATGGCTACACCTTC
abundance: .; j_gene: TRBJ1-2; len: 15; v_gene: TRBV19; d_gene: .; CDR3aa: CASSPYRLVNYGYTF; CDR3nt: TGTGCCAGTAGTCCCTACCGACTGGTTAACTATGGCTACACCTTC
abundance: .; j_gene: TRBJ1-1; len: 15; v_gene: TRBV7-9; d_gene: .; CDR3aa: CASSLLPNMNTEAFF; CDR3nt: TGTGCCAGCAGCTTACTTCCCAATATGAACACTGAAGCTTTCTTT
abundance: .; j_gene: TRBJ1-5; len: 15; v_gene: TRBV7-9; d_gene: TRBD1; CDR3aa: CASSLQGQVNQPQHF; CDR3nt: TGTGCCAGCAGCTTGCAGGGACAGGTAAATCAGCCCCAGCATTTT
abundance: .; j_gene: TRBJ1-2; len: 15; v_gene: TRBV18; d_gene: TRBD1; CDR3aa: CASSRLTGLGYGYTF; CDR3nt: TGTGCCAGCTCCCGGTTGACAGGGTTGGGCTATGGCTACACCTTC